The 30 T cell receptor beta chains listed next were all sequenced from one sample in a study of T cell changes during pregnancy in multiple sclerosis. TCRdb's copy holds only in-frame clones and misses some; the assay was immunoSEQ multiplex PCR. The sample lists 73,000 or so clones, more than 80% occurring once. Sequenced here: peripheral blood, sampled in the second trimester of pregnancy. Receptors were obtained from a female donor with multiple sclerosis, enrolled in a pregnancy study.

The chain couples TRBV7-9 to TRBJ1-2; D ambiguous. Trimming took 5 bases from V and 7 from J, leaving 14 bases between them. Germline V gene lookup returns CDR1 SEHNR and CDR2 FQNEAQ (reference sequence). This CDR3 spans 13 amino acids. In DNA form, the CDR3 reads TGTGCCAGCAGCCCCCGGTCAGGCCGTGGCTACACCTTC. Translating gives CASSPRSGRGYTF.

The chain's CDR3 is CASSALGTGVTDTQYF. The CDR3 DNA follows: TGTGCCAGCAGCGCACTCGGGACAGGGGTCACAGATACGCAGTATTTT. J is TRBJ2-3 and V is TRBV2, with 10 bases lining up with TRBD1. Germline CDR1 SNHLY, CDR2 FYNNEI. Unmatched junction bases numbered 8, after V lost 6 bases and J lost 2 bases. This CDR3 is built from 16 residues.

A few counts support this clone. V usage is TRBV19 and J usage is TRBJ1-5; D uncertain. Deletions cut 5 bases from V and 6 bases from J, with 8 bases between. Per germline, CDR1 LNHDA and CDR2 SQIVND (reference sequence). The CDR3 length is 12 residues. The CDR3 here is CASSERSQPQHF. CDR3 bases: TGTGCCAGTAGTGAGAGGAGTCAGCCCCAGCATTTT.

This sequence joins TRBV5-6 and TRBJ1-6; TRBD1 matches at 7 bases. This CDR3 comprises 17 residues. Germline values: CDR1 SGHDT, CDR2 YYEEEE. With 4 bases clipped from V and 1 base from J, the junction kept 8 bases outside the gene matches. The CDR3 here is CASSPIDRESYNSPLHF. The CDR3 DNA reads TGTGCCAGCAGCCCAATCGACAGGGAGTCCTATAATTCACCCCTCCACTTT.

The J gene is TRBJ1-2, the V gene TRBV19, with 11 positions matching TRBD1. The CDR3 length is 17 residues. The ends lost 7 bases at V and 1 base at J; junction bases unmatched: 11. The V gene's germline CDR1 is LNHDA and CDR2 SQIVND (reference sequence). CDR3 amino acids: CASTNTWGTGGNYGYTF. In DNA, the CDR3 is TGTGCCAGTACCAACACCTGGGGGACAGGGGGTAACTATGGCTACACCTTC.

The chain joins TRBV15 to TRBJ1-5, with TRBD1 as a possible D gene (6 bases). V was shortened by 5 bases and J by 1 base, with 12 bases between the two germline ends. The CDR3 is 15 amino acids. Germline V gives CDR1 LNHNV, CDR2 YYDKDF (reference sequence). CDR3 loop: CATSGRGGSNQPQHF. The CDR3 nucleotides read TGTGCCACCAGCGGAAGGGGGGGCAGCAATCAGCCCCAGCATTTT. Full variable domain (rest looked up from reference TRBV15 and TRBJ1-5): DAMVIQNPRYQVTQFGKPVTLSCSQTLNHNVMYWYQQKSSQAPKLLFHYYDKDFNNEADTPDNFQSRRPNTSFCFLDIRSPGLGDTAMYLCATSGRGGSNQPQHFGDGTRLSIL.

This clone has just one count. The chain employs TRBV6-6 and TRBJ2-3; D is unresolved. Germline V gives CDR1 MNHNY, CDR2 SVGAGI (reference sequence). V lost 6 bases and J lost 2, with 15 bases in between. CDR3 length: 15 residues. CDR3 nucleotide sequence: TGTGCCAGCAGACCTCTAGGCACTAACACAGATACGCAGTATTTT. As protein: CASRPLGTNTDTQYF.

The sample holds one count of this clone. The CDR3 loop is CSVNPRGNNEQFF. The CDR3 DNA follows: TGCAGCGTTAATCCCCGGGGGAACAATGAGCAGTTCTTC. V and J are TRBV29-1 and TRBJ2-1, with TRBD2 as a possible D gene (6 bases). The CDR3 has 13 amino acids. Trimming took off 5 bases at V and 5 bases at J, with 13 bases between the two ends. Germline CDR1 SQVTM, CDR2 ANQGSEA.

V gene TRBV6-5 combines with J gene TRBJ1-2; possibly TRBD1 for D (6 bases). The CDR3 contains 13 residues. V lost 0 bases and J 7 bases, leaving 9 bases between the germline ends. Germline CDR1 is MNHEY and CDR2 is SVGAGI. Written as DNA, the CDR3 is TGTGCCAGCAGTTACTCGACAGGTCGTGGCTACACCTTC. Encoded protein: CASSYSTGRGYTF.

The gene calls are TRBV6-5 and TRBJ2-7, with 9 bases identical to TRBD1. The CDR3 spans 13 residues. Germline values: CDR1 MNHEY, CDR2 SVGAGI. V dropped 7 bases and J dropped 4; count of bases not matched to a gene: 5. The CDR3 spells CASTYGQGYEQYF. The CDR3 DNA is TGTGCCAGCACCTACGGACAGGGGTACGAGCAGTACTTC.

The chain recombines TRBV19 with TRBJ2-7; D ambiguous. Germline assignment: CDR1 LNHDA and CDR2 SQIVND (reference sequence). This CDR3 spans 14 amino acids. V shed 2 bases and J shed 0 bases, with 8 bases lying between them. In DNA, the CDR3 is TGTGCCAGTAGTATACGGTTCTACTCCTACGAGCAGTACTTC. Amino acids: CASSIRFYSYEQYF. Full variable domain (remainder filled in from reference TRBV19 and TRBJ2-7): DGGITQSPKYLFRKEGQNVTLSCEQNLNHDAMYWYRQDPGQGLRLIYYSQIVNDFQKGDIAEGYSVSREKKESFPLTVTSAQKNPTAFYLCASSIRFYSYEQYFGPGTRLTVT.

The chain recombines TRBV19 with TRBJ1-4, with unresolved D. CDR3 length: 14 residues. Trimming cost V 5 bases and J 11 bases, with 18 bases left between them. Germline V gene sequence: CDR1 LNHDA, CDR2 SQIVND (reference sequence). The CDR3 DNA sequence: TGTGCCAGTAGTGATCGGGAGCCCCCTGGGAAACTGTTTTTT. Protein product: CASSDREPPGKLFF.

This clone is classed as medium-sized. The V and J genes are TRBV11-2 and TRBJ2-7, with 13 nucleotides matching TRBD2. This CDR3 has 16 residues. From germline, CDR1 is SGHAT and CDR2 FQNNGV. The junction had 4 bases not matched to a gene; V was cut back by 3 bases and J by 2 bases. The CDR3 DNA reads TGTGCCAGCAGCTTCACTAGCGGGGGGGTACCCTACGAGCAGTACTTC. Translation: CASSFTSGGVPYEQYF.

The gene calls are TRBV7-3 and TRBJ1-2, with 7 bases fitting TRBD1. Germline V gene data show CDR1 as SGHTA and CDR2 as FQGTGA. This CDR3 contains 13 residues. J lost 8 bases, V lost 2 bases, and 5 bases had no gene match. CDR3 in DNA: TGTGCCAGCAGCTTATTCCAGGGGGACGGCTACACCTTC. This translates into CASSLFQGDGYTF.

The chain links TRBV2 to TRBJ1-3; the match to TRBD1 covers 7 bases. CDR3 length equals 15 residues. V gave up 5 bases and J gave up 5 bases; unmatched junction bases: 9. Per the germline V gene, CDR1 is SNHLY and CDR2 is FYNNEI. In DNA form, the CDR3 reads TGTGCCAGCAGTTCTCAGGGGGGATATCGAAACACCATATATTTT. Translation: CASSSQGGYRNTIYF. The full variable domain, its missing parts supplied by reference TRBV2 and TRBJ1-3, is EPEVTQTPSHQVTQMGQEVILRCVPISNHLYFYWYRQILGQKVEFLVSFYNNEISEKSEIFDDQFSVERPDGSNFTLKIRSTKLEDSAMYFCASSSQGGYRNTIYFGEGSWLTVV.

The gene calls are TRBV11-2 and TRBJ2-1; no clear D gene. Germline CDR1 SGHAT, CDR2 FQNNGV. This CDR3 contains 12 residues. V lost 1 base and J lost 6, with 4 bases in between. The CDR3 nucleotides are TGTGCCAGCAGCTTAGTTCTCAATGAGCAGTTCTTC. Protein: CASSLVLNEQFF.

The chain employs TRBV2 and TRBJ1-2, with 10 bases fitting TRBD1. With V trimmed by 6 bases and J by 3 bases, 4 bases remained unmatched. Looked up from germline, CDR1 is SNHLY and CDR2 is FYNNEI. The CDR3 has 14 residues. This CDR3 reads CASRKGQGDYGYTF. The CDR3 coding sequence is TGTGCCAGCAGAAAAGGACAGGGGGACTATGGCTACACCTTC.

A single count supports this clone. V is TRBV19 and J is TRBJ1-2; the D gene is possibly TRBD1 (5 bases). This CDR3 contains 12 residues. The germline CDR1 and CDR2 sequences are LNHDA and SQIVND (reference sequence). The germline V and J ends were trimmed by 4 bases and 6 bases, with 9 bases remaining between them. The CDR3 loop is CASSSGGDGYTF. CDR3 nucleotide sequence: TGTGCCAGTAGTAGCGGGGGTGATGGCTACACCTTC.

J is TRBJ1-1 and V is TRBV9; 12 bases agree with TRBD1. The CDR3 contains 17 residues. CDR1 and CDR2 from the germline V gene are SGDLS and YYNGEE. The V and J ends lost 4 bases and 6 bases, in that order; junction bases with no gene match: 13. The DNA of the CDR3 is TGTGCCAGCAGCACAGACCCCGGGACAGGGGGCTGGGCTGAAGCTTTCTTT. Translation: CASSTDPGTGGWAEAFF.

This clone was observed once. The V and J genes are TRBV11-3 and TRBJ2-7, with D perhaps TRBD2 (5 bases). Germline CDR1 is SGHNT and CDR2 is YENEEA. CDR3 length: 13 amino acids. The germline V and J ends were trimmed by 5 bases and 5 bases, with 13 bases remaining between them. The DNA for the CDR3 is TGTGCCAGCAGCCCTAGAGGGTCCCACGAGCAGTACTTC. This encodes CASSPRGSHEQYF.

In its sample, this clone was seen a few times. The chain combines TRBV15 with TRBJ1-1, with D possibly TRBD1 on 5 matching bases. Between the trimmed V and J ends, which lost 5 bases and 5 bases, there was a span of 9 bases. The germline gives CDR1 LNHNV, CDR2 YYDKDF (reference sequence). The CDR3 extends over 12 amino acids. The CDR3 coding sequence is TGTGCCACCAGCCCAGGGCGGACTGAAGCTTTCTTT. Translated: CATSPGRTEAFF.

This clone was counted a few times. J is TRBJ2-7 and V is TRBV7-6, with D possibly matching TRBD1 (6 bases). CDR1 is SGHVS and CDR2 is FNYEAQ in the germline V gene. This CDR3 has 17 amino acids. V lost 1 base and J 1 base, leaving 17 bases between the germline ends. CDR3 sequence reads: CASSLVRTDRYSYEQYF. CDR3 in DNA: TGTGCCAGCAGCTTAGTACGGACTGACAGGTATTCCTACGAGCAGTACTTC.

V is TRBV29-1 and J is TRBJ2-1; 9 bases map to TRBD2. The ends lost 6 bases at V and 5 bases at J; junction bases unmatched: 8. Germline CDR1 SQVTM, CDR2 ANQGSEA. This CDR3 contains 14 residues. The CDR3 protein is CSVIAGATNNEQFF. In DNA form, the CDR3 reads TGCAGCGTCATAGCGGGGGCCACCAACAATGAGCAGTTCTTC.

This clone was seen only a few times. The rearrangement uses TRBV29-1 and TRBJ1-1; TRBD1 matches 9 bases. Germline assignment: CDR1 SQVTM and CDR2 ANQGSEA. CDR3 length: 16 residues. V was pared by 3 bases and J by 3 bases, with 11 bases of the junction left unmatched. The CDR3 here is CSVDVGTGKRDTEAFF. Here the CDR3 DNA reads TGCAGCGTTGATGTGGGGACAGGGAAGCGCGACACTGAAGCTTTCTTT.

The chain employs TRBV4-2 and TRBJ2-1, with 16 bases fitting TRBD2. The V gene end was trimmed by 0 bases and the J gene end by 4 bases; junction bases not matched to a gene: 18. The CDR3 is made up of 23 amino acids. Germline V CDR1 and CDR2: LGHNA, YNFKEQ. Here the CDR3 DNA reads TGTGCCAGCAGCCAAGACATGCGATATCCCCAGGGACTAGCGGGGGGGCAGTACAATGAGCAGTTCTTC. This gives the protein CASSQDMRYPQGLAGGQYNEQFF.

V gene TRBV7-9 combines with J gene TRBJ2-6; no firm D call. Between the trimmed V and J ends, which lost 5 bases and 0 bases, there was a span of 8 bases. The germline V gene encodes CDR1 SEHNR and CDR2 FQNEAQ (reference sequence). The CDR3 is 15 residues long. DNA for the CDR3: TGTGCCAGCAGCCCGACTTTCTCTGGGGCCAACGTCCTGACTTTC. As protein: CASSPTFSGANVLTF.

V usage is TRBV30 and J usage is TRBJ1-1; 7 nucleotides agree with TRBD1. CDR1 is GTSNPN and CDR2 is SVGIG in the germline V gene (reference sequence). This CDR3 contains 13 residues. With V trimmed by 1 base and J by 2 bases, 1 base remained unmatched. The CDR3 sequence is CAWSGQGNTEAFF. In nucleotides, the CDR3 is TGTGCCTGGAGTGGACAGGGAAACACTGAAGCTTTCTTT.

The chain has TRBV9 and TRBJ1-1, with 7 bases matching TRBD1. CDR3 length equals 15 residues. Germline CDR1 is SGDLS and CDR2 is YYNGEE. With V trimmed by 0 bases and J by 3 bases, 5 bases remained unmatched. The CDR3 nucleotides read TGTGCCAGCAGCGTAGAAGTTCAGGGGGACACTGAAGCTTTCTTT. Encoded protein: CASSVEVQGDTEAFF.

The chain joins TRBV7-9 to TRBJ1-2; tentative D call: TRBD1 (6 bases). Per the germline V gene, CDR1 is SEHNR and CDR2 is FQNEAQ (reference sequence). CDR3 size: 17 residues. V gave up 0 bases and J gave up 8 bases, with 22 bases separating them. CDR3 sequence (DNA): TGTGCCAGCAGCTTAGCAGTCAGGGGTGGGGATCCAGGAGGCTACACCTTC. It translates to CASSLAVRGGDPGGYTF.

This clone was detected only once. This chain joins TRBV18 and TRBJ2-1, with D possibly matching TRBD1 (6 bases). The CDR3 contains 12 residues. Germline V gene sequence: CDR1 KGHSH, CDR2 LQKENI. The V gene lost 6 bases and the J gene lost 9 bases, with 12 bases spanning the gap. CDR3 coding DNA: TGTGCCAGCTCCCGCCTAGGGGGTGAGCAGTTCTTC. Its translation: CASSRLGGEQFF.